The 28 T cell receptor beta chains in this list originate from one sample, sequenced in a study of blood T cell repertoires in COVID-19. The assay was immunoSEQ multiplex PCR, and TCRdb's table has in-frame clones only and misses some. The sample carries around 270,000 clones, approximately 85% recorded once. The sequenced sample was PBMCs or T cells enriched from blood (not recorded which). The receptors derive from a woman aged 25 to 39 who had recovered from COVID-19.

The V gene is TRBV30, the J gene TRBJ2-7, with 7 bases lining up with TRBD2. V was clipped by 8 bases and J by 4 bases; unmatched bases: 14. Germline loops: CDR1 GTSNPN, CDR2 SVGIG (reference sequence). This CDR3 region has 14 residues. In nucleotides, the CDR3 is TGTGCCGAAGCCGGGCCAGCGGGAAGATACGAGCAGTACTTC. This translates into CAEAGPAGRYEQYF. Complete variable domain (other parts from reference TRBV30 and TRBJ2-7): SQTIHQWPATLVQPVGSPLSLECTVEGTSNPNLYWYRQAAGRGLQLLFYSVGIGQISSEVPQNLSASRPQDRQFILSSKKLLLSDSGFYLCAEAGPAGRYEQYFGPGTRLTVT.

The chain couples TRBV20-1 to TRBJ2-1; 7 bases line up with TRBD2. This CDR3 has 15 residues. The germline CDR1 and CDR2 sequences are DFQATT and SNEGSKA (reference sequence). V shed 3 bases and J 1 base; nucleotides not matched to a gene: 6. CDR3 sequence reads: CSASYPGGSYNEQFF. The CDR3 DNA reads TGCAGTGCTAGTTATCCCGGGGGGTCCTACAATGAGCAGTTCTTC.

Here the CDR3 reads CASSLATGLGRNSPLHF. For the CDR3, the DNA is TGCGCCAGCAGCTTGGCGACAGGGTTGGGGAGAAATTCACCCCTCCACTTT. The chain is built from TRBV5-1 and TRBJ1-6, with TRBD1 identical over 7 bases. The trim removed 0 bases at V and 7 bases at J, leaving 10 bases unmatched. The CDR3 loop spans 17 amino acids. Germline V gene data show CDR1 as SGHRS and CDR2 as YFSETQ.

The J gene is TRBJ1-5, the V gene TRBV24-1; no clear D gene. Trimming pared 3 bases from V and 11 bases from J, leaving 13 bases between. From germline, CDR1 is KGHDR and CDR2 SFDVKD. The CDR3 spans 13 residues. The CDR3 reads CATSDTYAETQHF. CDR3 in DNA: TGTGCCACCAGTGATACATACGCGGAAACCCAGCATTTT.

This rearrangement joins TRBV2 to TRBJ1-2, with D maybe TRBD1 (6 bases). CDR1 and CDR2 from the germline V gene are SNHLY and FYNNEI. V gave up 8 bases and J gave up 4 bases, with 14 bases separating them. This CDR3 is built from 13 residues. The CDR3 nucleotides read TGTGCCAGCGGCGGTGGACAGTTCTATGGCTACACCTTC. Translating it yields CASGGGQFYGYTF. The full variable domain, in which reference TRBV2 and TRBJ1-2 provide the parts outside the CDR3, is EPEVTQTPSHQVTQMGQEVILRCVPISNHLYFYWYRQILGQKVEFLVSFYNNEISEKSEIFDDQFSVERPDGSNFTLKIRSTKLEDSAMYFCASGGGQFYGYTFGSGTRLTVV.

This clone was recorded only once. At the DNA level, this CDR3 is encoded by other sequences in the same sample as well. V gene TRBV20-1 combines with J gene TRBJ1-1; the D gene is possibly TRBD1 (5 bases). Germline CDR1 is DFQATT and CDR2 is SNEGSKA (reference sequence). The V gene lost 6 bases and the J gene lost 3 bases, with 8 bases spanning the gap. The CDR3 runs 11 residues. DNA of the CDR3: TGCAGTGCCAGGGCTGACACTGAAGCTTTCTTT. Amino acids: CSARADTEAFF.

The chain combines TRBV18 with TRBJ2-1; 11 nucleotides align to TRBD2. CDR3 length equals 17 residues. Germline V gene data show CDR1 as KGHSH and CDR2 as LQKENI. The V and J ends lost 3 bases and 6 bases, in that order; junction bases with no gene match: 10. Written as DNA, the CDR3 is TGTGCCAGCTCACCGTGGCTAGCGGGGGGCAAAGCCAATGAGCAGTTCTTC. Translated, it gives CASSPWLAGGKANEQFF.

The CDR3 loop reads CASSGGGRETQYF. The CDR3 DNA reads as TGTGCCAGCAGTGGGGGGGGGAGAGAGACCCAGTACTTC. This chain connects TRBV28 to TRBJ2-5; 7 nucleotides align to TRBD2. CDR1 and CDR2 from the germline V gene are MDHEN and SYDVKM. Unmatched junction bases numbered 4, after V lost 5 bases and J lost 4 bases. The CDR3 length is 13 residues.

The chain combines TRBV15 with TRBJ2-7; D gene ambiguous. V shed 0 bases and J shed 2 bases, with 11 bases lying between them. The germline V gene encodes CDR1 LNHNV and CDR2 YYDKDF (reference sequence). CDR3 length: 15 residues. The CDR3: CATSRDPGPPYEQYF. In nucleotides, the CDR3 is TGTGCCACCAGCAGAGACCCAGGCCCGCCCTACGAGCAGTACTTC.

The gene calls are TRBV6-5 and TRBJ1-1; weak D call: TRBD1 (6 bases). Germline assignment: CDR1 MNHEY and CDR2 SVGAGI. This CDR3 contains 14 residues. V was shortened by 2 bases and J by 3 bases, with 10 bases between the two germline ends. The CDR3 coding sequence is TGTGCCAGCAGTTACAACAGGGTACACACTGAAGCTTTCTTT. It translates to CASSYNRVHTEAFF.

The gene calls are TRBV28 and TRBJ2-5; no definite D call. CDR3 length: 17 residues. Germline loops: CDR1 MDHEN, CDR2 SYDVKM. Between the trimmed V and J ends, which lost 5 bases and 2 bases, there was a span of 21 bases. For the CDR3, the DNA is TGTGCCAGCAGTCGAACTATACGAGAACAATATCAAGAGACCCAGTACTTC. Translating gives CASSRTIREQYQETQYF.

CDR3 loop: CASSLGGSGPYNEQFF. As DNA, the CDR3 is TGTGCCAGCAGTTTAGGGGGGAGCGGTCCCTACAATGAGCAGTTCTTC. V usage is TRBV27 and J usage is TRBJ2-1; possible D gene TRBD2, 6 bases. The germline gives CDR1 MNHEY, CDR2 SMNVEV (reference sequence). The CDR3 consists of 16 residues. V was pared by 2 bases and J by 2 bases, with 13 bases between.

This rearrangement joins TRBV12-3 or TRBV12-4 to TRBJ1-4, with a tentative D call TRBD1 (6 bases). Deletions cut 7 bases from V and 8 bases from J, with 14 bases between. This CDR3 comprises 13 residues. The CDR3 is CASKSGGLEKLFF. The CDR3 nucleotides are TGTGCCAGCAAGTCGGGGGGGCTCGAAAAACTGTTTTTT.

The chain joins TRBV11-3 to TRBJ1-5; D might be TRBD1 (5 bases). Deletions cut 0 bases from V and 4 bases from J, with 25 bases between. The CDR3 runs 20 residues. The germline gives CDR1 SGHNT, CDR2 YENEEA. The CDR3 region is CASSLDSGTGAYWGNQPQHF. In DNA form, the CDR3 reads TGTGCCAGCAGCTTAGACTCCGGGACTGGGGCTTATTGGGGGAATCAGCCCCAGCATTTT.

This clone was picked up a small number of times. The chain couples TRBV19 to TRBJ2-7; 12 bases match TRBD1. V lost 5 bases, J lost 3 bases, and 11 bases stayed unmatched. This CDR3 comprises 17 residues. Germline V gene lookup returns CDR1 LNHDA and CDR2 SQIVND (reference sequence). In nucleotides, the CDR3 is TGTGCCAGTAGTTTCGGGACAGGGGGCGTTTGGAACTACGAGCAGTACTTC. Protein product: CASSFGTGGVWNYEQYF. The full variable domain, in which reference TRBV19 and TRBJ2-7 provide the parts outside the CDR3, is DGGITQSPKYLFRKEGQNVTLSCEQNLNHDAMYWYRQDPGQGLRLIYYSQIVNDFQKGDIAEGYSVSREKKESFPLTVTSAQKNPTAFYLCASSFGTGGVWNYEQYFGPGTRLTVT.

The CDR3 loop reads CASSFQGARTGELFF. The CDR3 DNA reads TGTGCCAGCAGTTTCCAGGGGGCGCGCACCGGGGAGCTGTTTTTT. This chain connects TRBV28 to TRBJ2-2; 8 bases align to TRBD1. The CDR3 length is 15 residues. The trim removed 3 bases at V and 4 bases at J, leaving 4 bases unmatched. CDR1 is MDHEN and CDR2 is SYDVKM in the germline V gene. Full variable domain (remainder filled in from reference TRBV28 and TRBJ2-2): DVKVTQSSRYLVKRTGEKVFLECVQDMDHENMFWYRQDPGLGLRLIYFSYDVKMKEKGDIPEGYSVSREKKERFSLILESASTNQTSMYLCASSFQGARTGELFFGEGSRLTVL.

This chain joins TRBV28 and TRBJ2-7, with TRBD2 identical over 9 bases. Germline CDR1 and CDR2: MDHEN and SYDVKM. The V and J ends lost 8 bases and 4 bases, in that order; junction bases with no gene match: 12. The CDR3 has 15 amino acids. CDR3 bases: TGTGCCAGCCGGATGGCGATAGCGGGAGTGTACGAGCAGTACTTC. Its protein product is CASRMAIAGVYEQYF.

The V gene is TRBV2, the J gene TRBJ2-5; a possible D gene is TRBD1 (6 bases). CDR3 size: 15 residues. Between the trimmed V and J ends, which lost 7 bases and 5 bases, there was a span of 20 bases. Looked up from germline, CDR1 is SNHLY and CDR2 is FYNNEI. Here the CDR3 DNA reads TGTGCCAGCAAATCATTTACAGGGCAGGGGGAGACCCAGTACTTC. Its protein is CASKSFTGQGETQYF.

This chain connects TRBV5-6 to TRBJ1-4, with 8 positions matching TRBD1. Germline CDR1 and CDR2: SGHDT and YYEEEE. The CDR3 covers 16 residues. Germline trimming cut 0 bases from V and 8 bases from J; bases unmatched to any gene: 9. The CDR3 loop reads CASSLVGQGVREKLFF. Here the CDR3 DNA reads TGTGCCAGCAGCTTGGTTGGACAGGGAGTTAGAGAAAAACTGTTTTTT.

This clone has a handful of counts. The chain combines TRBV7-9 with TRBJ2-3; maybe TRBD2 (6 bases). The V gene's germline CDR1 is SEHNR and CDR2 FQNEAQ (reference sequence). The CDR3 consists of 15 residues. The ends were cut back, 2 bases at V and 2 bases at J, with 11 bases in the middle. CDR3 in DNA: TGTGCCAGCAGCTTAACGGGGGATTTCACAGATACGCAGTATTTT. This translates into CASSLTGDFTDTQYF.

This clone was detected only once. The chain combines TRBV4-1 with TRBJ2-2; D uncertain. CDR3 length: 12 amino acids. Looked up from germline, CDR1 is MGHRA and CDR2 is YSYEKL. V dropped 5 bases and J dropped 3 bases, with 4 bases sitting between them. The CDR3 DNA sequence: TGCGCCAGCAGCTATTACACCGGGGAGCTGTTTTTT. Translating it yields CASSYYTGELFF.

The chain carries TRBV7-8 and TRBJ2-3, with D perhaps TRBD2 (5 bases). Per germline, CDR1 SGHVS and CDR2 FQNEAQ. The CDR3 consists of 13 residues. V was clipped by 5 bases and J by 5 bases, with 11 bases between them. This CDR3 reads CASSQTREDTQYF. Written as DNA, the CDR3 is TGTGCCAGCAGCCAAACTAGGGAAGATACGCAGTATTTT.

V gene TRBV15 combines with J gene TRBJ1-2; D may be TRBD1 (5 bases). Germline V gives CDR1 LNHNV, CDR2 YYDKDF (reference sequence). This CDR3 has 13 amino acids. Trimming took 6 bases from V and 8 from J, leaving 16 bases between them. As DNA, the CDR3 is TGTGCCACCAGGCCGCAAAGGGGAGGCGGCTACACCTTC. It specifies CATRPQRGGGYTF.

The V call is TRBV4-2, the J call TRBJ1-5; D gene ambiguous. Deletions cut 3 bases from V and 4 bases from J, with 7 bases between. Germline CDR1 is LGHNA and CDR2 is YNFKEQ. This CDR3 comprises 13 residues. Here the CDR3 DNA reads TGTGCCAGCAGCCAGGAGCAGAATCAGCCCCAGCATTTT. Its translation is CASSQEQNQPQHF.

The chain uses TRBV5-1 and TRBJ1-1; 8 nucleotides match TRBD1. Looked up from germline, CDR1 is SGHRS and CDR2 is YFSETQ. V gave up 4 bases and J gave up 10 bases; unmatched junction bases: 6. This CDR3 has 12 amino acids. The CDR3 nucleotides read TGCGCCAGCAGCCAGGACAGGGTAGGAGCTTTCTTT. This codes for CASSQDRVGAFF.

Remarks on this clone: The sample holds other DNA sequences that translate to the same CDR3. This chain uses TRBV19 with TRBJ1-5; 8 nucleotides agree with TRBD1. The CDR3 consists of 15 residues. Trimming took 3 bases from V and 4 from J; bases not matched to a gene: 5. The germline CDR1 and CDR2 sequences are LNHDA and SQIVND (reference sequence). The CDR3 nucleotides are TGTGCCAGTAGTATTCAACAGGGGGTTAATCAGCCCCAGCATTTT. This gives the protein CASSIQQGVNQPQHF. Combining the CDR3 with reference TRBV19 and TRBJ1-5 gives the whole variable domain DGGITQSPKYLFRKEGQNVTLSCEQNLNHDAMYWYRQDPGQGLRLIYYSQIVNDFQKGDIAEGYSVSREKKESFPLTVTSAQKNPTAFYLCASSIQQGVNQPQHFGDGTRLSIL.

The chain is built from TRBV6-5 and TRBJ2-1; no clear D gene. This CDR3 spans 14 amino acids. Trimming stripped 7 bases from V and 4 bases from J, with 14 bases between. CDR1 MNHEY and CDR2 SVGAGI come from the germline V gene. The CDR3 DNA sequence: TGTGCCAGCACCCGACTGTATTCATACAATGAGCAGTTCTTC. It codes for CASTRLYSYNEQFF.

The rearrangement links TRBV28 to TRBJ1-5; the D gene is possibly TRBD1 (6 bases). Germline CDR1 is MDHEN and CDR2 is SYDVKM. The CDR3 loop spans 15 amino acids. With 3 bases removed from V and 2 bases from J, the gap between germline ends came to 11 bases. CDR3 sequence reads: CASSLGGGGNQPQHF. The CDR3 DNA is TGTGCCAGCAGTTTGGGAGGGGGGGGCAATCAGCCCCAGCATTTT.